These T cell receptor beta chains were read from a single sample in a study of cytomegalovirus exposure and HLA in healthy donors. Some clones are missing from TCRdb's copy, which holds only in-frame ones; the method was immunoSEQ multiplex PCR. The data show under 90,000 clones, roughly 70% seen once. Sequences were obtained from PBMCs. The receptor source for this set is a man in his forties or fifties in good health and CMV-seropositive. CDR3s include the opening cysteine and the closing phenylalanine or tryptophan. D genes are given only for firm matches. Some rows mark clone size as missing; the rest say once, few, many or name a class of expanded clone.

j_gene: TRBJ2-5
v_gene: TRBV9
abundance: NA
d_gene: NA
CDR3aa: CASSEGITTSKTQETQYF
CDR3nt: TGTGCCAGCAGCGAGGGGATTACAACTTCGAAGACTCAAGAGACCCAGTACTTC

j_gene: TRBJ1-6
v_gene: TRBV7-2
abundance: once
d_gene: NA
CDR3aa: CASSLKRGPNSPLHF
CDR3nt: TGTGCCAGCAGCTTAAAGCGGGGCCCTAATTCACCCCTCCACTTT

j_gene: TRBJ1-4
v_gene: TRBV6-1
abundance: NA
d_gene: NA
CDR3aa: CASIGQEKLFF
CDR3nt: TGTGCCAGCATTGGGCAGGAAAAACTGTTTTTT

j_gene: TRBJ1-1
v_gene: TRBV6-6
abundance: NA
d_gene: TRBD1
CDR3aa: CASSPTGVNTEAFF
CDR3nt: TGTGCCAGCAGCCCGACAGGGGTGAACACTGAAGCTTTCTTT

j_gene: TRBJ1-3
v_gene: TRBV2
abundance: NA
d_gene: NA
CDR3aa: CASSPGSGNTIYF
CDR3nt: TGTGCCAGCAGTCCAGGGTCTGGAAACACCATATATTTT

j_gene: TRBJ1-2
v_gene: TRBV11-2
abundance: NA
d_gene: TRBD1
CDR3aa: CASTSGDSYGYTF
CDR3nt: TGTGCCAGCACCTCAGGGGACAGCTATGGCTACACCTTC

j_gene: TRBJ1-2
v_gene: TRBV30
abundance: once
d_gene: NA
CDR3aa: CAWSRGRRDGYGYTF
CDR3nt: TGTGCCTGGAGTAGAGGCAGGAGGGACGGCTATGGCTACACCTTC

j_gene: TRBJ2-7
v_gene: TRBV15
abundance: NA
d_gene: TRBD2
CDR3aa: CATSRGGLAGGDEQYF
CDR3nt: TGTGCCACCAGCAGGGGCGGACTAGCGGGAGGGGACGAGCAGTACTTC

j_gene: TRBJ2-2
v_gene: TRBV5-6
abundance: few
d_gene: NA
CDR3aa: CASSLQGIATGELFF
CDR3nt: TGTGCCAGCAGCTTGCAGGGGATCGCGACCGGGGAGCTGTTTTTT

j_gene: TRBJ2-2
v_gene: TRBV2
abundance: NA
d_gene: TRBD1
CDR3aa: CASSERRGLFGELFF
CDR3nt: TGTGCCAGCAGTGAACGCAGGGGGCTCTTCGGGGAGCTGTTTTTT

j_gene: TRBJ2-2
v_gene: TRBV30
abundance: NA
d_gene: NA
CDR3aa: CAWSYSSRYPDTGELFF
CDR3nt: TGTGCCTGGAGTTACTCTAGCAGATACCCCGACACCGGGGAGCTGTTTTTT

j_gene: TRBJ1-1
v_gene: TRBV6-1
abundance: NA
d_gene: TRBD1
CDR3aa: CASSEGTGMGEAFF
CDR3nt: TGTGCCAGCAGTGAAGGGACAGGGATGGGTGAAGCTTTCTTT

j_gene: TRBJ1-5
v_gene: TRBV30
abundance: few
d_gene: NA
CDR3aa: CAWSKTGSQPQHF
CDR3nt: TGTGCCTGGAGTAAGACAGGTAGTCAGCCCCAGCATTTT

j_gene: TRBJ2-7
v_gene: TRBV6-1
abundance: few
d_gene: NA
CDR3aa: CASSVEYRSYEQYF
CDR3nt: TGTGCCAGCAGTGTTGAGTACAGGAGTTACGAGCAGTACTTC

j_gene: TRBJ1-5
v_gene: TRBV29-1
abundance: NA
d_gene: NA
CDR3aa: CSVGQGNGQPQHF
CDR3nt: TGCAGCGTTGGGCAGGGTAACGGACAGCCCCAGCATTTT

j_gene: TRBJ1-5
v_gene: TRBV15
abundance: NA
d_gene: NA
CDR3aa: CATSRARIEGPQHF
CDR3nt: TGTGCCACCAGCAGAGCCAGGATCGAGGGGCCCCAGCATTTT

j_gene: TRBJ1-1
v_gene: TRBV14
abundance: few
d_gene: NA
CDR3aa: CASSQEEGRGAFF
CDR3nt: TGTGCCAGCAGCCAAGAGGAGGGGAGAGGAGCTTTCTTT

j_gene: TRBJ1-3
v_gene: TRBV28
abundance: NA
d_gene: NA
CDR3aa: CASRPGERNTIYF
CDR3nt: TGTGCCAGCAGGCCCGGGGAAAGAAACACCATATATTTT